Each of the 13 T cell receptor beta chains below was sequenced from the same sample in a study of cytomegalovirus exposure and HLA in healthy donors. The PCR employed 60 Vbeta primers together with 13 Jbeta primers. The method was immunoSEQ multiplex PCR; TCRdb's version includes in-frame clones alone and lacks a portion of them. The sample has more than 200,000 clones, 60% to 85% seen once. The specimen was PBMCs. These receptors all come from a man aged 35 to 55 in good health and CMV-seronegative.

This chain links TRBV11-1 with TRBJ2-7; TRBD2 agrees at 9 bases. Unmatched junction bases numbered 7, after V lost 3 bases and J lost 1 base. The CDR3 is made up of 16 amino acids. Per the germline V gene, CDR1 is SGHAT and CDR2 is FQDESV (reference sequence). CDR3 nucleotide sequence: TGTGCCAGCAGCTTGGGCGGGGGGGCCTCTTCCTACGAGCAGTACTTC. It translates to CASSLGGGASSYEQYF.

V is TRBV2 and J is TRBJ2-3, with 7 bases that match TRBD2. The CDR3 has 15 residues. Germline trimming cut 5 bases from V and 4 bases from J; bases unmatched to any gene: 9. Germline CDR1 and CDR2: SNHLY and FYNNEI. The CDR3 DNA sequence: TGTGCCAGCAGTAAACTAGTGGGGGGGGCAGATACGCAGTATTTT. This translates into CASSKLVGGADTQYF.

This clone showed up just a few times. V gene TRBV27 combines with J gene TRBJ1-2; D is unresolved. V was clipped by 3 bases and J by 5 bases, with 10 bases between them. Germline CDR1 reads MNHEY; CDR2 reads SMNVEV (reference sequence). The CDR3 covers 13 residues. The CDR3 spells CASSFRGEYGYTF. CDR3 coding DNA: TGTGCCAGCAGTTTCCGGGGAGAGTATGGCTACACCTTC.

The chain links TRBV19 to TRBJ2-1; TRBD1 aligns across 11 bases. The CDR3 loop spans 16 amino acids. Losses at the gene ends were 6 bases for V and 8 bases for J; bases not matched to a gene: 12. Per germline, CDR1 LNHDA and CDR2 SQIVND (reference sequence). The CDR3 loop reads CASRTRWDRGVDEQFF. The CDR3 DNA reads TGTGCCAGTAGGACCAGATGGGACAGGGGGGTGGATGAGCAGTTCTTC.

The rearrangement links TRBV5-1 to TRBJ2-2; 7 nucleotides line up with TRBD1. Germline assignment: CDR1 SGHRS and CDR2 YFSETQ. Unmatched junction bases numbered 9, after V lost 4 bases and J lost 3 bases. CDR3 length: 16 residues. The CDR3 reads CASSPDRSRDTGELFF. The CDR3 coding sequence is TGCGCCAGCAGCCCGGACAGGTCAAGGGACACCGGGGAGCTGTTTTTT.

The CDR3 region is CASSQERGELFF. The CDR3, as DNA: TGCGCCAGCAGCCAAGAGAGAGGGGAGCTGTTTTTT. The rearrangement uses TRBV4-1 and TRBJ2-2; no reliable D call. V was shortened by 0 bases and J by 8 bases, with 4 bases between the two germline ends. This CDR3 has 12 residues. Germline V lookup: CDR1 MGHRA, CDR2 YSYEKL.

The chain carries TRBV30 and TRBJ2-4; weak D call: TRBD2 (5 bases). V was trimmed by 2 bases and J by 1 base, leaving 15 bases between them. CDR1 and CDR2 (germline): GTSNPN, SVGIG (reference sequence). This CDR3 has 16 amino acids. CDR3 DNA: TGTGCCTGGAGTCGAGGGCCTGGCAGGGCCAAAAACATTCAGTACTTC. Encoded protein: CAWSRGPGRAKNIQYF.

The rearrangement joins TRBV27 to TRBJ2-1, with 10 bases identical to TRBD2. CDR1 MNHEY and CDR2 SMNVEV come from the germline V gene (reference sequence). Losses at the gene ends were 5 bases for V and 4 bases for J; bases not matched to a gene: 8. This CDR3 region has 16 residues. CDR3 DNA sequence: TGTGCCAGCAGTATCCTGAGTAGCGGGAGGTACAATGAGCAGTTCTTC. Its protein product is CASSILSSGRYNEQFF.

This sequence joins TRBV10-1 and TRBJ1-1; D is unresolved. V lost 11 bases to trimming and J lost 3 bases, with 16 bases between them. The CDR3 has 13 residues. Germline V gene sequence: CDR1 WNHNN, CDR2 SYGVQD (reference sequence). The CDR3 DNA reads as TGCGCCTCCTCGGGGAGCGCGTACACTGAAGCTTTCTTT. It codes for CASSGSAYTEAFF.

The genes are TRBV5-1 and TRBJ1-4, with TRBD1 matching 8 bases. This CDR3 is built from 14 residues. Germline CDR1 reads SGHRS; CDR2 reads YFSETQ. After removal of 6 bases from V and 3 bases from J, the junction contained 4 bases not matched to a gene. The CDR3 here is CASKVDRANEKLFF. The CDR3 nucleotides are TGCGCCAGCAAAGTGGACAGGGCTAATGAAAAACTGTTTTTT.

The genes are TRBV5-1 and TRBJ2-4; the match to TRBD2 covers 8 bases. CDR1 is SGHRS, CDR2 YFSETQ, per germline. Trimming at V came to 3 bases and at J to 1 base, leaving 0 bases not matched to a gene. The CDR3 totals 14 residues. The CDR3: CASSSGGAKNIQYF. The CDR3 DNA reads TGCGCCAGCAGCTCGGGGGGGGCCAAAAACATTCAGTACTTC.

This chain links TRBV2 with TRBJ2-7, with a tentative D call TRBD1 (6 bases). V dropped 2 bases and J dropped 2 bases, with 10 bases sitting between them. Germline V CDR1 and CDR2: SNHLY, FYNNEI. This CDR3 has 14 amino acids. The CDR3 coding sequence is TGTGCCAGCAGTGAAACGAAGGGGGCCTACGAGCAGTACTTC. Its translation is CASSETKGAYEQYF.

The gene calls are TRBV19 and TRBJ2-6, with D uncertain. CDR3 length: 16 amino acids. V shed 3 bases and J shed 3 bases, with 12 bases lying between them. CDR1 LNHDA and CDR2 SQIVND come from the germline V gene (reference sequence). The CDR3 coding sequence is TGTGCCAGTAGTATGGGCCAGTTGATTGGGGCCAACGTCCTGACTTTC. Its translation: CASSMGQLIGANVLTF.